Listed here is a single T cell receptor (beta chain). This clone appeared once. Its recognized antigen is unknown. One base away there is no much larger clone; base qualities are not given. The CDR3 regions of human TCRbeta chains were subjected to immunosequencing. The source study handled its data this way. TCRs in the repertoires were compared against a reference library of SARS-CoV-2-specific TCRs that had been generated with the MIRA antigen-specificity platform. Breadth meant the fraction of unique TCRs that were SARS-CoV-2-associated, whereas depth meant the fraction of total T cells that were SARS-CoV-2-associated. Using the MIRA data, each spike-specific TCR was mapped to the spike region that the TCR reacts to and placed in a CD4 or CD8 class. Log10-transformed breadth and depth values were compared by one-way ANOVA with Sidak's multiple comparisons tests. The table comes from immuneACCESS by way of TCRdb, which keeps in-frame sequences with V and J called. Part of the clones is missing from these tables; in studies checked, under half for an unresolved V gene and the rest for unknown reasons. D and trimming come from the DNA, and the V and J calls and clone size come from that table. In this sample the table shows approximately 110,000 clones, roughly 91% of which occur a single time. About 1.2% of the sample lies in the top ten.

Explained via the paper, the time point label denotes: baseline before first vaccination. Vaccinee samples were obtained from the UK trials COV001 and COV002, which included a single-blind randomized controlled phase 2/3 trial of AZD1222 (ChAdOx1 nCoV-19) in healthy adults. Trial participant PBMC samples were collected at day 0 and day 28 after the second dose for TCRbeta chain sequencing. From the cysteine through the phenylalanine, the CDR3 covers 14 amino acids. The retained sequence is limited to the CDR3, 42 bases, with the frame set at the first base. V was cut back by 0 bases and J by 0 bases, leaving a gap of 6 bases between them. Sequences MGHRA (CDR1) and YSYEKL (CDR2) are obtained from the germline V gene. This sample is part of a study of T cell responses to AZD1222 COVID-19 vaccine (dated by TCRdb to 2020 to 2022). Study-level background: Because spike-specific TCR depth and breadth did not differ between the two schedules, AZD1222 recipients who got a second dose at roughly 4 weeks were pooled with those who got a second dose at roughly 12 weeks. Enrollment into the trials was organized by age into subgroups of 18-55, 56-69 and 70-plus years, and those subgroups contained roughly 160, 29 and 62 TCR-sequenced participants, respectively. TCR sequencing covered some 240 trial participants: 200 to 220 given two doses of AZD1222 and approximately 26 given two doses of MenACWY control vaccine. What the work shows at the level of the full study, not this receptor alone: After two AZD1222 doses, spike-specific TCR breadth and depth were significantly higher than at day 0 and than in MenACWY recipients. Most participants were white British and females outnumbered males, and the authors suggested that clonal diversity may have been underestimated. Because no day 14 peak-response samples were available, repertoires were characterized only after the peak T cell response. Conclusions about previously exposed vaccinees are limited because only 6 or 7 AZD1222 recipients were SARS-CoV-2 seropositive at baseline. CD4 TCRs associated with the vaccine covered the entire spike protein, and the dominant responses were in regions 160-218 and 743-854. Reportedly, almost half of the unique spike-specific TCRs recognized epitopes lying outside the regions that are mutated in the B.1.351 and B.1.1.7 variants. In the small 56-69-year group, the increase in depth fell short of significance, most likely because of low power.

The chain joins TRBV4-1 to TRBJ2-7; the D gene remains uncertain. The starting material was peripheral blood, obtained on day 0 of AZD1222 vaccination. The clonotype originates from an adult in good health. The nucleotides are TGCGCCAGCAGCCAAGAACAGCTCTCCTACGAGCAGTACTTC. It translates to CASSQEQLSYEQYF.